This section outlines one TCR beta chain sequence together with its context. Its antigen is not identified. The CDR3 runs to 15 residues. Trimming at V came to 4 bases and at J to 7 bases, leaving 9 bases not matched to a gene. CDR1 and CDR2 from the germline V gene are MNHNY and SVGAGI (reference sequence). These data belong to a study of long-term antiretroviral therapy in people with HIV. General study points: No data on ART adherence, viral resistance or therapy changes.

This was the immunoSEQ v3.0 assay at survey level. Only in-frame clones appear in the TCRdb table, and some are missing; sequencing was by immunoSEQ multiplex PCR. Of 20,000 or so clones detected, approximately 81% appear once; the ten largest clones hold about 3.4%. Source: unsorted PBMCs, taken 1.9 years after starting antiretroviral therapy. This rearrangement joins TRBV6-6 to TRBJ1-2, with TRBD1 matching 10 bases. This sequence originates from a woman aged 50 to 60 with HIV. CDR3 residues: CASSFDPGQGFGYTF. The CDR3 DNA sequence: TGTGCCAGCAGTTTTGACCCGGGACAGGGGTTTGGCTACACCTTC.